A selection of T cell receptor beta chains follows, all from one sample in a study of shared clonotypes between healthy human individuals. The data were produced by immunoSEQ multiplex PCR, yet TCRdb's version contains in-frame clones alone and is incomplete. The sample lists over 2 million clones; over 85% were seen once. The specimen sequenced was naive CD8+ T cells sorted from blood. All receptors come from a man between 18 and 29 years old in good health. CDR3s include the opening cysteine and the closing phenylalanine or tryptophan. D genes are given only for firm matches. Clone size appears in some rows only: once, few, many, or a class for an expanded clone.

clone_size,v_call,j_call,d_call,cdr3_nt,cdr3_aa
.,TRBV9,TRBJ2-5,.,TGTGCCAGCAGTGCAGCGGGGACCCAGTACTTC,CASSAAGTQYF
.,TRBV7-8,TRBJ1-2,.,TGTGCCAGCAGCCCGGGAGTAAACTATGGCTACACCTTC,CASSPGVNYGYTF
.,TRBV27,TRBJ2-1,TRBD2,TGTGCCAGCAGCTTAGCGGGGCATTACAATGAGCAGTTCTTC,CASSLAGHYNEQFF
.,TRBV29-1,TRBJ2-7,TRBD1,TGCAGCGTTACAGGGGAAAGGAACTACGAGCAGTACTTC,CSVTGERNYEQYF
.,TRBV30,TRBJ1-5,TRBD1,TGTGCCTGGAGTCCGGGACAGGGTTATCAGCCCCAGCATTTT,CAWSPGQGYQPQHF
.,TRBV7-9,TRBJ2-7,.,TGTGCCAGCAGCCTTTCAGGGCAGTCCTACGAGCAGTACTTC,CASSLSGQSYEQYF
.,TRBV4-1,TRBJ2-5,TRBD2,TGCGCCAGCAGCCCGGGACGGACTAGCGGGGTGGAGACCCAGTACTTC,CASSPGRTSGVETQYF
.,TRBV29-1,TRBJ2-5,TRBD2,TGCAGCGTTGAAGAAACTAGCGGGAGCGACCAAGAGACCCAGTACTTC,CSVEETSGSDQETQYF
.,TRBV11-2,TRBJ1-3,.,TGTGCCAGCAGCGTGACAGTTTCTGGAAACACCATATATTTT,CASSVTVSGNTIYF
once,TRBV7-9,TRBJ1-1,.,TGTGCCAGCAGCTTAGCGGCAGGGGCACACACTGAAGCTTTCTTT,CASSLAAGAHTEAFF
.,TRBV6-5,TRBJ2-5,.,TGTGCCAGCGAAGGCGCCGAAGAGACCCAGTACTTC,CASEGAEETQYF
.,TRBV5-1,TRBJ2-2,TRBD2,TGCGCCAGCAGCTTGCTAAGGGAGGGCACCGGGGAGCTGTTTTTT,CASSLLREGTGELFF
.,TRBV9,TRBJ2-1,TRBD2,TGTGCCAGCAGCGTAGGCGGACTAGCGTACAATGAGCAGTTCTTC,CASSVGGLAYNEQFF
.,TRBV7-9,TRBJ2-7,.,TGTGCCAGCAGCACGGGACACGAGCAGTACTTC,CASSTGHEQYF
.,TRBV29-1,TRBJ2-2,.,TGCAGCAGCAGGGATTTCCGCGGGGAGCTGTTTTTT,CSSRDFRGELFF
.,TRBV14,TRBJ2-7,.,TGTGCCAGCAGCCAAAGCAGGCTGGGGGAGCAGTACTTC,CASSQSRLGEQYF
few,TRBV6-1,TRBJ1-2,.,TGTGCCAGCACAGGGACGCCCTATGGCTACACCTTC,CASTGTPYGYTF
.,TRBV28,TRBJ2-5,TRBD1,TGTGCCAGCAGTTGGACAGGAGAAGAGACCCAGTACTTC,CASSWTGEETQYF
.,TRBV27,TRBJ2-7,.,TGTGCCAGCAGTATCCAAATGGGGAGCGAGCAGTACTTC,CASSIQMGSEQYF
.,TRBV7-6,TRBJ1-2,.,TGTGCCAGCAGCTTAGGGGGCCCTGGCTACACCTTC,CASSLGGPGYTF
.,TRBV5-1,TRBJ2-5,TRBD1,TGCGCCAGCAGCCTCCGGGACAGGGAGTCCGAGACCCAGTACTTC,CASSLRDRESETQYF
.,TRBV4-1,TRBJ2-5,TRBD1,TGCGCCAGCAGCCAGCAGGGGGTTGAGGAGACCCAGTACTTC,CASSQQGVEETQYF
once,TRBV7-9,TRBJ2-5,.,TGTGCCAGCAGCCCCGGCGGGGACCAAGAGACCCAGTACTTC,CASSPGGDQETQYF
.,TRBV7-6,TRBJ2-7,.,TGTGCCAGCAGCTTAGCGGGACGGAGCTACGAGCAGTACTTC,CASSLAGRSYEQYF
.,TRBV27,TRBJ2-1,TRBD2,TGTGCCAGCAGTTTATATGGCGCGGGAGGGCCGGGGAATGAGCAGTTCTTC,CASSLYGAGGPGNEQFF
.,TRBV9,TRBJ2-5,.,TGTGCCAGCAGCGCCCCCGACCAGGAGAAGACCCAGTACTTC,CASSAPDQEKTQYF
.,TRBV11-2,TRBJ2-7,TRBD1,TGTGCCAGCAGCTCGACCGGGACAGCTTCCTACGAGCAGTACTTC,CASSSTGTASYEQYF
.,TRBV30,TRBJ2-1,.,TGTGCCTGGAGTCATAACAACTACAATGAGCAGTTCTTC,CAWSHNNYNEQFF
.,TRBV27,TRBJ1-2,TRBD1,TGTGCCAGCAGCTTACTAGGAACCATGGGGAAAACAGGGGACTATGGCTACACCTTC,CASSLLGTMGKTGDYGYTF
.,TRBV4-1,TRBJ2-7,.,TGCGCCAGCAGCCAAGATCACAGATACGAGCAGTACTTC,CASSQDHRYEQYF
.,TRBV4-1,TRBJ2-7,TRBD2,TGCGCCAGCAGCCAAAGACTAGCGAACGAGCAGTACTTC,CASSQRLANEQYF
.,TRBV9,TRBJ2-1,TRBD2,TGTGCCAGCAGCGCCTCACTAGCGGGAGTCCACAATGAGCAGTTCTTC,CASSASLAGVHNEQFF
.,TRBV4-3,TRBJ2-2,TRBD2,TGCGCCAGCAGCCAAAAAGCGGGAGACGAGGTCGGGGAGCTGTTTTTT,CASSQKAGDEVGELFF
.,TRBV28,TRBJ1-6,.,TGTGCCAGCAGTTTAGAGGTTTCCTATAATTCACCCCTCCACTTT,CASSLEVSYNSPLHF
.,TRBV21-1,TRBJ1-6,.,TGTGCCAGCAGCAAAGTGGGACCGAGAAATTCACCCCTCCACTTT,CASSKVGPRNSPLHF
.,TRBV5-4,TRBJ2-2,.,TGTGCCAGCGGGGACGGTAATTCGGGGGTCACCGGGGAGCTGTTTTTT,CASGDGNSGVTGELFF
.,TRBV15,TRBJ1-5,.,TGTGCCACCAGCTCCGTGGGGGAGGGCAATCAGCCCCAGCATTTT,CATSSVGEGNQPQHF
.,TRBV7-3,TRBJ2-7,.,TGTGCCAGCAGCTCACAGTGGCCGGAGAGTCCTACCGCCTACGAGCAGTACTTC,CASSSQWPESPTAYEQYF
.,TRBV10-3,TRBJ2-7,.,TGTGCCATCAGTGAGGGGCCCGTGGGGACCTACGAGCAGTACTTC,CAISEGPVGTYEQYF
.,TRBV4-1,TRBJ2-1,.,TGCGCCAGCAGCCAAGCGGAGCTGACCTACAATGAGCAGTTCTTC,CASSQAELTYNEQFF
once,TRBV7-9,TRBJ1-4,.,TGTGCCAGCGGACGACAGGAAACAACTAATGAAAAACTGTTTTTT,CASGRQETTNEKLFF
.,TRBV5-4,TRBJ2-7,TRBD2,TGTGCCAGCAGCTTGGGGAGCGGGGCCTCCTACGAGCAGTACTTC,CASSLGSGASYEQYF
.,TRBV7-9,TRBJ2-5,TRBD2,TGTGCCAGCAGCTTCGACTTGACTAGCGGAGATCAAGAGACCCAGTACTTC,CASSFDLTSGDQETQYF
.,TRBV27,TRBJ2-7,.,TGTGCCAGCAGTTTAACGCAGTCGCCCTCCTACGAGCAGTACTTC,CASSLTQSPSYEQYF
.,TRBV4-1,TRBJ1-5,.,TGCGCCAGCAGCCAAGGGGAGGGTGGGAATCAGCCCCAGCATTTT,CASSQGEGGNQPQHF
once,TRBV5-6,TRBJ1-1,.,TGTGCCAGCAGCATGGAGAGGAACACTGAAGCTTTCTTT,CASSMERNTEAFF
once,TRBV28,TRBJ1-5,.,TGTGCCAGCAGTCCACAGGAAACGGTCTATCAGCCCCAGCATTTT,CASSPQETVYQPQHF
.,TRBV7-7,TRBJ2-2,.,TGTGCTAGCAGCTTTTCTGTTACCGGGGAGCTGTTTTTT,CASSFSVTGELFF
.,TRBV5-4,TRBJ2-2,.,TGTGCCAGCAGCCCTGAGGGCGAGAACACCGGGGAGCTGTTTTTT,CASSPEGENTGELFF
.,TRBV30,TRBJ2-3,.,TGTGCCTGGAGTTACCCCGGCTGGAGCAGCACAGATACGCAGTATTTT,CAWSYPGWSSTDTQYF
.,TRBV10-1,TRBJ1-1,.,TGCGCCAGCAGTGCTGGTCGTTCAGGGATCACTGAAGCTTTCTTT,CASSAGRSGITEAFF
.,TRBV7-9,TRBJ1-4,.,TGTGCCAGCAGCTTTACAGGGCTCGAGGATGAAAAACTGTTTTTT,CASSFTGLEDEKLFF
.,TRBV19,TRBJ1-1,TRBD1,TGTGCCAGTGTATGGACAGGGAAAGTCACTGAAGCTTTCTTT,CASVWTGKVTEAFF